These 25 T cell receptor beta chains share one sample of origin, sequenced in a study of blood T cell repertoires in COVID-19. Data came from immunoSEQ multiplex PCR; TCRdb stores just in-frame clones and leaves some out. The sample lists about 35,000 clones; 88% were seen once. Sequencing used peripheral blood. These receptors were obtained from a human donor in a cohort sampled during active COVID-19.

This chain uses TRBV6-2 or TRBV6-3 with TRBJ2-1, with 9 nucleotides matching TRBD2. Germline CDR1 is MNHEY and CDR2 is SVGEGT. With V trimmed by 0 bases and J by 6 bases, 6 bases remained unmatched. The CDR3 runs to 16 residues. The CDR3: CASSYSAGGLRNEQFF. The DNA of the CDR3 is TGTGCCAGCAGTTACTCAGCGGGAGGCCTTCGCAATGAGCAGTTCTTC.

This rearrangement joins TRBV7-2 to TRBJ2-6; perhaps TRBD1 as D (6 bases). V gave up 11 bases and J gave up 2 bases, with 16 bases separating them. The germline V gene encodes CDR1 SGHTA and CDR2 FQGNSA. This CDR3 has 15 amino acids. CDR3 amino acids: CAEGIRGPGANVLTF. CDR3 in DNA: TGTGCCGAAGGCATCAGGGGTCCTGGGGCCAACGTCCTGACTTTC.

CDR3 DNA: TGTGCCAGCAGCCAAGTAGAGGGGGGGAGCAATCAGCCCCAGCATTTT. It is translated as CASSQVEGGSNQPQHF. The chain uses TRBV4-2 and TRBJ1-5; D perhaps matches TRBD1 (6 bases). This CDR3 comprises 16 residues. Deletions cut 1 base from V and 1 base from J, with 11 bases between. The V gene's germline CDR1 is LGHNA and CDR2 YNFKEQ.

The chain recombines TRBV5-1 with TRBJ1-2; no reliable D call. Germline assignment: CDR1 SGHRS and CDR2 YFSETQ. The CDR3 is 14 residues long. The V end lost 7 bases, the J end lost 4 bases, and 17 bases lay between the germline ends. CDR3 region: CASGPGAARYGYTF. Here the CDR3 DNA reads TGCGCCAGCGGACCCGGAGCGGCCCGCTATGGCTACACCTTC.

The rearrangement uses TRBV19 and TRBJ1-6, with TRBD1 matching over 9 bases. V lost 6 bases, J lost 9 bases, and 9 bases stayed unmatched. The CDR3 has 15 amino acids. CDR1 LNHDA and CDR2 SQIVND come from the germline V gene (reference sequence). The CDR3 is CASSTSGQGRSPLHF. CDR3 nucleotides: TGTGCCAGTAGCACCTCTGGACAGGGGCGTTCACCCCTCCACTTT.

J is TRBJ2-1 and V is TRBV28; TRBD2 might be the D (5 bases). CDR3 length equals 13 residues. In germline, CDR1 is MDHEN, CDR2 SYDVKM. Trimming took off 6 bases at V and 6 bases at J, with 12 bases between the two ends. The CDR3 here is CASSPLRGNEQFF. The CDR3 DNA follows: TGTGCCAGCAGCCCGCTCCGGGGCAATGAGCAGTTCTTC.

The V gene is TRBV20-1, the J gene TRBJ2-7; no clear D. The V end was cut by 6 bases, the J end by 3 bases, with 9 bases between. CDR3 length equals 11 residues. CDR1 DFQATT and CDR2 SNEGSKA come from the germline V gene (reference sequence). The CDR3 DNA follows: TGCAGTGCGAGGATGGGCTACGAGCAGTACTTC. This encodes CSARMGYEQYF.

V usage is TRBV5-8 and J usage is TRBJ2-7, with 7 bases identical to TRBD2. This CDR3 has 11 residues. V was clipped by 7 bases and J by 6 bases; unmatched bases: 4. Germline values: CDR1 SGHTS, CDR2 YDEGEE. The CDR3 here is CASLGGTEQYF. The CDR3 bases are TGTGCCAGCCTCGGGGGGACCGAGCAGTACTTC.

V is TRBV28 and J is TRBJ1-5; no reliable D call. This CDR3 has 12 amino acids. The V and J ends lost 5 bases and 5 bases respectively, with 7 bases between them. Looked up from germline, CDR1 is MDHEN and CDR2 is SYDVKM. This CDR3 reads CASSLSYQPQHF. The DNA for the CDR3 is TGTGCCAGCAGTCTAAGTTATCAGCCCCAGCATTTT.

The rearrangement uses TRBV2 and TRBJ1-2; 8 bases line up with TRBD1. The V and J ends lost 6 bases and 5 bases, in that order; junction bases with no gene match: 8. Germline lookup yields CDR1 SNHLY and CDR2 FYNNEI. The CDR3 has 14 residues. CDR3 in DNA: TGTGCCAGCAGAGATCAGGGGGCAAGTTATGGCTACACCTTC. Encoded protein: CASRDQGASYGYTF.

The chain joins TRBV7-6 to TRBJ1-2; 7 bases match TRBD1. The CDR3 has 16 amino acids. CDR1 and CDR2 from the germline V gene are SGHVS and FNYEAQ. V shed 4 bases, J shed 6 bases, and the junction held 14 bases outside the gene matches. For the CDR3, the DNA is TGTGCCAGCAGCTACGGTTGGACAGGTAGGATTGATGGCTACACCTTC. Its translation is CASSYGWTGRIDGYTF.

The CDR3 region has the DNA TGTGCCAGCAGTTCCACTAGCGGGGGGACTGGGTTCTTC. Amino acid sequence: CASSSTSGGTGFF. The gene calls are TRBV12-3 or TRBV12-4 and TRBJ2-1; 12 bases fit TRBD2. CDR3 size: 13 residues. J lost 15 bases, V lost 4 bases, and 7 bases had no gene match.

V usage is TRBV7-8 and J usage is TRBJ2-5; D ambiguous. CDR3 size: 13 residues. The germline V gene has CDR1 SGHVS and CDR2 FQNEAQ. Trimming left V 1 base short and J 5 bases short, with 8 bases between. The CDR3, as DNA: TGTGCCAGCAGCTTAGACGGAGAGGAGACCCAGTACTTC. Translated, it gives CASSLDGEETQYF.

The CDR3 DNA follows: TGTGCCAGCAGTTTAAAGGAGAATCAGCCCCAGCATTTT. Protein product: CASSLKENQPQHF. The chain uses TRBV12-3 or TRBV12-4 and TRBJ1-5, with D unresolved. Trimming took 2 bases from V and 4 from J, leaving 6 bases between them. This CDR3 contains 13 residues.

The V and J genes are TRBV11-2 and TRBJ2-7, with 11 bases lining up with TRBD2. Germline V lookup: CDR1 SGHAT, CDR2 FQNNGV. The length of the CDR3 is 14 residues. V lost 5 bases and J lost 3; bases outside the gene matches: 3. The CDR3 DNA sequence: TGTGCCAGCAGCCCGACTAGCGGGATCTACGAGCAGTACTTC. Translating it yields CASSPTSGIYEQYF.

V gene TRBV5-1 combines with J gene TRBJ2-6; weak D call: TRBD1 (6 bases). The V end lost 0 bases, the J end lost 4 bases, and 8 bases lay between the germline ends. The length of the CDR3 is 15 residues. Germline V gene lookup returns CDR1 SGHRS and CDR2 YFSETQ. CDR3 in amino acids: CASSLGGGGANVLTF. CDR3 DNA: TGCGCCAGCAGCTTGGGAGGGGGAGGGGCCAACGTCCTGACTTTC.

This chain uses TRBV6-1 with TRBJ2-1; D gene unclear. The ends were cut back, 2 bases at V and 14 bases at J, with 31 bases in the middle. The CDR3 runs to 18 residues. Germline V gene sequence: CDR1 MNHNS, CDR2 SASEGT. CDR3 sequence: CASSEILVLTVNPRSEFF. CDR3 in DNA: TGTGCCAGCAGTGAAATCCTTGTCCTGACTGTGAACCCCCGGTCGGAGTTCTTC.

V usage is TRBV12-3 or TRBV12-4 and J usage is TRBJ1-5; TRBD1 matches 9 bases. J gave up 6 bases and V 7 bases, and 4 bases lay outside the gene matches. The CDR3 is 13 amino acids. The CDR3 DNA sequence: TGTGCCAGCACCACGGACAGGGGTCAGCCCCAGCATTTT. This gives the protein CASTTDRGQPQHF.

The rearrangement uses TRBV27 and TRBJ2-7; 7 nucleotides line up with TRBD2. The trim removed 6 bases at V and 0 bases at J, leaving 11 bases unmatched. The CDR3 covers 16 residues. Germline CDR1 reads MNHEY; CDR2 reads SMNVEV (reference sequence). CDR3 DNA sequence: TGTGCCAGCAGCCCCGTATTGGGCGGGAGCTCCTACGAGCAGTACTTC. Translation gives CASSPVLGGSSYEQYF.

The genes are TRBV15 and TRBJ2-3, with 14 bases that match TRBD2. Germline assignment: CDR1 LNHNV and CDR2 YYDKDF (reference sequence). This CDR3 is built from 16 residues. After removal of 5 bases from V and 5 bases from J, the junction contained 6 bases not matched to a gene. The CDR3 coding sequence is TGTGCCACCAGCGGATCGGGACTAGCGGGGGTAGATACGCAGTATTTT. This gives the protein CATSGSGLAGVDTQYF.

This CDR3 reads CSVGATGKETQYF. The CDR3 DNA reads as TGCAGCGTTGGTGCGACAGGAAAAGAGACCCAGTACTTC. The V gene is TRBV29-1, the J gene TRBJ2-5; possible D gene TRBD1, 6 bases. There are 13 residues in the CDR3. Germline CDR1 reads SQVTM; CDR2 reads ANQGSEA. Trimming stripped 4 bases from V and 3 bases from J, with 12 bases between.

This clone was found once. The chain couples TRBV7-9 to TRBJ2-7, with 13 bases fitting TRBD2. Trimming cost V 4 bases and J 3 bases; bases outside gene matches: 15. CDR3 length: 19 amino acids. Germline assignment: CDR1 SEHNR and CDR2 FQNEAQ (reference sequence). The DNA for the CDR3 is TGTGCCAGCAGCTGGGGTTCGGGACTAGCGGGACGGGCTAACTACGAGCAGTACTTC. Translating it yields CASSWGSGLAGRANYEQYF.

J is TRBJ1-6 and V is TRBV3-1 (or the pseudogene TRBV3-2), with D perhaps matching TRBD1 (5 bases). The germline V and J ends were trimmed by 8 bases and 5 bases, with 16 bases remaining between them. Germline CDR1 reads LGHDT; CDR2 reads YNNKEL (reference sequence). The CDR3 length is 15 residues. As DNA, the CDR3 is TGTGCCAGCCGACAGCGCCATGCCGATAATTCACCCCTCCACTTT. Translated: CASRQRHADNSPLHF.

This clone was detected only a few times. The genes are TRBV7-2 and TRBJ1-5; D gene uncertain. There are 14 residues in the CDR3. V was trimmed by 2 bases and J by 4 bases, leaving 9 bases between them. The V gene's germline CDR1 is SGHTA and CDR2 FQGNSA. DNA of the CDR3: TGTGCCAGCAGCTTACACGGCGGGAATCAGCCCCAGCATTTT. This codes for CASSLHGGNQPQHF.

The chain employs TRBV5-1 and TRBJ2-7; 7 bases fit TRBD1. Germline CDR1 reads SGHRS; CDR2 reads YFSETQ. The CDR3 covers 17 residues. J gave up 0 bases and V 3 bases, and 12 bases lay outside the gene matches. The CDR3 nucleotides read TGCGCCAGCAGCTCCCCAGAAGGGACAGACTACTCCTACGAGCAGTACTTC. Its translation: CASSSPEGTDYSYEQYF.